This TCR beta chain was sequenced for a study of blood T cells in healthy people across ages. A J-beta primer mix and a sample-barcoded 5' primer were used in a second PCR of roughly 7 to 12 cycles. Carrying 12 random nucleotides, a template-switch adaptor labeled each individual cDNA molecule. TCRdb called the 5' RACE reads again in MiXCR, with one record for every CDR3 protein. The sample lists 1.5 million to 2 million distinct CDR3 sequences; roughly two fifths were seen once. This clonotype was found many times. Each donor was a healthy Caucasian individual from Russia, aged roughly 6 to 95. The V gene's germline CDR1 is SQVTM and CDR2 ANQGSEA. V was cut by 4 bases and J by 1 base, with 13 bases left in between. This CDR3 has 14 residues.

The chain uses TRBV29-1 and TRBJ2-5, with D unclear. The source material was blood. This receptor was obtained from a human donor in good health. Written as DNA, the CDR3 is TGCAGCGTTGCCCCACGATTACTCCAAGAGACCCAGTACTTC. It codes for CSVAPRLLQETQYF.